Detailed here is one T cell receptor beta chain. The antigen remains undetermined. Patients had resection in Japan or China between about 2014 and 2018. Between the trimmed V and J ends, which lost 4 bases and 3 bases, there was a span of 4 bases. This CDR3 has 12 amino acids. The germline gives CDR1 SEHNR, CDR2 FQNEAQ (reference sequence). This sample stems from a study of immune evolution from preneoplasia to lung adenocarcinoma. General study points: Top clone frequencies peaked in normal lung, apparently declining through invasive adenocarcinoma. Clonality was highest in normal lung, lower in later-stage lesions apparently.

Clones were read by immunoSEQ multiplex PCR, and TCRdb kept only the in-frame ones, dropping some. The sample comprises roughly 6,000 clones, around 80% of which are singletons, and 7.7% rests with the top ten. This TCR came from a person aged 55-85 years with lung adenocarcinoma. Material: FFPE minimally invasive lung adenocarcinoma tissue. This chain connects TRBV7-9 to TRBJ1-5; D call uncertain. The CDR3 is CASSSFNQPQHF. The CDR3 DNA reads TGTGCCAGCAGCTCCTTCAATCAGCCCCAGCATTTT.